This entry lists 3 T cell receptor beta chains sequenced from one sample in a study of T cells in Graves' hyperthyroidism and ophthalmopathy. RNA transcripts were the template for amplifying TCR beta CDR3 regions. RT-PCR in the first round (using the HTBI primer set) targeted the TCR CDR3. TCRdb ran MiXCR on the multiplex PCR reads and lists one entry per CDR3 protein. The sample includes almost 600,000 distinct CDR3 sequences, 46% of them seen just once. Sample: peripheral blood or thyroid tissue (not recorded which). These receptors originate from a woman aged 18-30 years with Graves' hyperthyroidism.

The chain uses TRBV2 and TRBJ1-1; D remains ambiguous. This CDR3 is 13 amino acids long. Germline CDR1 is SNHLY and CDR2 is FYNNEI. Trimming pared 1 base from V and 4 bases from J, leaving 7 bases between. The CDR3, as DNA: TGTGCCAGCAGTGAAGGGGCGGGCACTGAAGCTTTCTTT. This sequence encodes CASSEGAGTEAFF.

This clonotype was counted many times. V gene TRBV7-2 combines with J gene TRBJ1-1; D unresolved. Trimming removed 0 bases from V and 1 base from J, with 6 bases in between. From germline, CDR1 is SGHTA and CDR2 FQGNSA. There are 14 residues in the CDR3. CDR3 coding DNA: TGTGCCAGCAGCTTAGCGTTGGGGAACACTGAAGCTTTCTTT. It specifies CASSLALGNTEAFF.

The V gene is TRBV10-3, the J gene TRBJ1-1; 9 positions agree with TRBD1. Germline V gene lookup returns CDR1 ENHRY and CDR2 SYGVKD. V lost 7 bases and J lost 10; bases outside the gene matches: 16. The length of the CDR3 is 15 residues. As DNA, the CDR3 is TGTGCCATCACCGACCGACGGACAGGGGAGCCGGCAGCTTTCTTT. Its protein is CAITDRRTGEPAAFF.